This T cell receptor (beta chain) appears in the sequencing data of a study of blood T cell repertoires in COVID-19. The sample holds a few counts of this clone. Method: immunoSEQ multiplex PCR; TCRdb's copy keeps in-frame clones and lacks some. Here the sample spans under 250,000 clones, about four fifths being singletons. The receptor comes from a man in his forties or fifties with active or convalescent COVID-19. Material for sequencing was peripheral blood.

CDR3 loop: CASSIGTTGNQPQHF. The CDR3 bases are TGTGCCAGCAGTATCGGAACTACAGGGAATCAGCCCCAGCATTTT. This chain connects TRBV27 to TRBJ1-5; a weak D match, TRBD1 (6 bases). Germline V gene lookup returns CDR1 MNHEY and CDR2 SMNVEV (reference sequence). The CDR3 sequence is 15 residues long. V lost 5 bases and J 4 bases, leaving 15 bases between the germline ends.